This TCR beta chain was retrieved from a study of T-cell reconstitution after alpha-beta-depleted transplantation in children. Notes on the study in general: After transplant, at about two months, alpha-beta T cells were reportedly derived from several hundred expanded graft clones. It was surviving recipient T cells and thymic progenitors that gave some patients high TCRbeta diversity at day 60. Newly produced T cells mostly accounted for T-cell counts and diversity one year post-transplant.

For TCRbeta, the library was prepared with unique molecular identifiers. TCRdb redid the calling of the PCR reads with MiXCR, one entry per CDR3 protein. Of 610,000 or so distinct CDR3 sequences detected, 25% to 30% appear once; the ten largest clones hold 30% to 40%. Details on this clonotype: Its antigen is undetermined.

Between the trimmed V and J ends, which lost 2 bases and 1 base, there was a span of 9 bases. The CDR3 totals 15 residues. The sample in question was PBMCs, obtained before TCRalphabeta/CD19-depleted stem cell transplant. V is TRBV12-3 or TRBV12-4 and J is TRBJ1-5; no firm D call. This TCR came from a boy less than two years old with Wiskott-Aldrich syndrome, due to receive a stem cell transplant. The CDR3 reads CASSLNGESNQPQHF. CDR3 coding DNA: TGTGCCAGCAGTTTAAATGGAGAAAGCAATCAGCCCCAGCATTTT.